This TCR beta chain was found in a study of Ad26.COV2.S vaccination and SARS-CoV-2 variants. Across the study: Participants got Ad26.COV2.S intramuscularly, once or twice 56 days apart.

Sequencing used immunoSEQ multiplex PCR; TCRdb keeps in-frame clones, though not all of them. Here the sample spans a few hundred thousand clones, around four fifths being singletons. The treatment was: around 19 received Ad26.COV2.S at low or high dose, single or two shots; 5 received placebo; per-sample allocation not given. Sampling occurred on day 63 after the first vaccine or placebo injection. An Ad26 vector expressing Wuhan-strain SARS-CoV-2 spike served as the vaccine. Trimming took 4 bases from V and 3 from J, leaving 12 bases between them. This CDR3 is built from 14 residues. In germline, CDR1 is ENHRY, CDR2 SYGVKD.

The sequencing here drew on peripheral blood, taken in a trial of Ad26.COV2.S vaccine versus placebo. J is TRBJ1-1 and V is TRBV10-3; D gene unclear. The TCR originated in a person between 18 and 59 years old who received the Ad26.COV2.S COVID-19 vaccine or a placebo. For the CDR3, the DNA is TGTGCCATCAGTGTTAGAGGGAAGGACACTGAAGCTTTCTTT. Amino acid sequence: CAISVRGKDTEAFF.